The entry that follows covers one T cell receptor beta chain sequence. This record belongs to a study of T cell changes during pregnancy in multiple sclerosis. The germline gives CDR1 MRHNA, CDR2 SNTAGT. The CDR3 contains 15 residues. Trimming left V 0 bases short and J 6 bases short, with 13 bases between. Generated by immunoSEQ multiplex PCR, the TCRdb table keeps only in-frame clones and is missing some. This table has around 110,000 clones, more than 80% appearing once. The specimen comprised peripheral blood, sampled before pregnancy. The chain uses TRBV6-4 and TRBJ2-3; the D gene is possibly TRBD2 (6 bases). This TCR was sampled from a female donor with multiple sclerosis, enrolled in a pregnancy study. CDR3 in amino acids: CASSDSRDGRDTQYF. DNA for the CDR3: TGTGCCAGCAGTGACTCGCGGGACGGGCGGGATACGCAGTATTTT.